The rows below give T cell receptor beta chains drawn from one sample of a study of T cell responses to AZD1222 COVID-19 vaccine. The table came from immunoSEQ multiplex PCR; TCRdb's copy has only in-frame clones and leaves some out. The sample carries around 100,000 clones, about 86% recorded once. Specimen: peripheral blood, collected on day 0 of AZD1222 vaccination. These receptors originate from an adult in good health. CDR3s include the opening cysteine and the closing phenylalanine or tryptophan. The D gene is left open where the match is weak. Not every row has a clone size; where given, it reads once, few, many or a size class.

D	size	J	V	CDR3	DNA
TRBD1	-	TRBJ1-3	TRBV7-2	CASSLVFGQGVGNTIYF	TGTGCCAGCAGCTTAGTCTTTGGTCAGGGGGTTGGAAACACCATATATTTT
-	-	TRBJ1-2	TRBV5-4	CASSLDRGNYGYTF	TGTGCCAGCAGCTTGGACCGGGGGAACTATGGCTACACCTTC
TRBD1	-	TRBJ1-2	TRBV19	CASSPDRDYGYTF	TGTGCCAGTAGCCCGGACAGGGACTATGGCTACACCTTC
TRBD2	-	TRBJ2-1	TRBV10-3	CAIGLAGGVGSSYNEQFF	TGTGCCATCGGACTAGCGGGAGGGGTAGGGTCGTCCTACAATGAGCAGTTCTTC
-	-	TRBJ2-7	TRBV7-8	CASSRMVAASSYEQYF	TGTGCCAGCAGTCGGATGGTGGCAGCCAGCTCCTACGAGCAGTACTTC
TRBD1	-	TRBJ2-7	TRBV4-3	CASSPGTGGTYEQYF	TGCGCCAGCAGCCCGGGGACAGGGGGAACCTACGAGCAGTACTTC
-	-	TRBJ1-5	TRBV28	CASSLSGAGNQPQHF	TGTGCCAGCAGTTTATCAGGGGCGGGCAATCAGCCCCAGCATTTT
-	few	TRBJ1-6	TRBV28	CASSQLIRGSTYNSPLHF	TGTGCCAGCAGCCAACTCATAAGGGGCAGCACCTATAATTCACCCCTCCACTTT
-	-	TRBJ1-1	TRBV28	CASSPPSPLQANTEAFF	TGTGCCAGCAGTCCCCCCTCCCCCCTACAGGCGAACACTGAAGCTTTCTTT
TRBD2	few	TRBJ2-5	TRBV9	CASSVGGLEETQYF	TGTGCCAGCAGCGTAGGGGGACTAGAGGAGACCCAGTACTTC
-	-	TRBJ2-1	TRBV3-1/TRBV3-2	CASSQVITYNEQFF	TGTGCCAGCAGCCAAGTAATTACCTACAATGAGCAGTTCTTC
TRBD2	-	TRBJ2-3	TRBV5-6	CASSLWTSAGVGDTQYF	TGTGCCAGCAGCCTTTGGACTAGCGCCGGAGTGGGGGATACGCAGTATTTT
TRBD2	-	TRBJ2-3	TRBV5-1	CASSLEGTSGSVSDTQYF	TGCGCCAGCAGCTTGGAAGGGACTAGCGGGAGTGTTTCAGATACGCAGTATTTT
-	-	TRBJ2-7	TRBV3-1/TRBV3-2	CASSQGPGSYEQYF	TGTGCCAGCAGCCAAGGTCCAGGGTCCTACGAGCAGTACTTC
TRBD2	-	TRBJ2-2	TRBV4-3	CASSGTSAVAGELFF	TGCGCCAGCAGCGGGACTAGCGCTGTCGCCGGGGAGCTGTTTTTT
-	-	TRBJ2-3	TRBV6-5	CASALTVSDTQYF	TGTGCCAGCGCCCTGACTGTCTCAGATACGCAGTATTTT
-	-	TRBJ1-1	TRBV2	CASRGGTEAFF	TGTGCCAGCCGAGGGGGCACTGAAGCTTTCTTT
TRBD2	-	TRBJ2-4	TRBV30	CAWTRLAAPGSIQYF	TGTGCCTGGACCAGACTAGCGGCGCCGGGTAGCATTCAGTACTTC
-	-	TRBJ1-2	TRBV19	CASSIGQTYGYTF	TGTGCCAGTAGTATAGGGCAGACATATGGCTACACCTTC
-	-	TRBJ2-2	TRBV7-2	CASSTPGGVGTGELFF	TGTGCCAGCAGCACCCCTGGCGGGGTAGGGACCGGGGAGCTGTTTTTT
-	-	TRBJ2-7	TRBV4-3	CASSQDRRGRGYEQYF	TGCGCCAGCAGCCAAGATCGGCGGGGAAGGGGATACGAGCAGTACTTC
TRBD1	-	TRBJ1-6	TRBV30	CAWSEGQGGSPLHF	TGTGCCTGGAGTGAAGGACAGGGGGGCTCACCCCTCCACTTT
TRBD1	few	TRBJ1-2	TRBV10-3	CAISTGTGNGYTF	TGTGCCATCAGTACAGGGACAGGGAATGGCTACACCTTC
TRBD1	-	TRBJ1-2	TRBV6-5	CASNTGQGDHGYTF	TGTGCCAGCAATACGGGACAGGGGGATCATGGCTACACCTTC
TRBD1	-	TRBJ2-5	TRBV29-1	CSGRDRVLETQYF	TGCAGCGGCCGGGACAGGGTCCTAGAGACCCAGTACTTC
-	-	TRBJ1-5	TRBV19	CASSISGQPQHF	TGTGCCAGTAGTATATCCGGCCAGCCCCAGCATTTT
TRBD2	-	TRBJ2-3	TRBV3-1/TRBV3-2	CASSQAGRELLGLAHADTQYF	TGTGCCAGCAGCCAAGCAGGGAGGGAGCTATTGGGACTAGCCCACGCAGATACGCAGTATTTT
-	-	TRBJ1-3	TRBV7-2	CASSLGGNTIYF	TGTGCCAGCAGCTTAGGAGGAAACACCATATATTTT
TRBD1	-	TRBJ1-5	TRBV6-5	CASTRDRDLGQPQHF	TGTGCCAGCACCCGGGACAGGGATCTCGGTCAGCCCCAGCATTTT
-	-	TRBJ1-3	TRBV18	CASSRGQLIGSGNTIYF	TGTGCCAGCTCACGAGGACAGTTGATCGGCTCTGGAAACACCATATATTTT
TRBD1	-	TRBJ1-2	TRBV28	CASSSPRGRWGYTF	TGTGCCAGCAGTTCGCCCAGGGGGCGCTGGGGCTACACCTTC
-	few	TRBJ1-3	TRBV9	CASSVGGLSGNTIYF	TGTGCCAGCAGCGTAGGGGGCCTCTCTGGAAACACCATATATTTT
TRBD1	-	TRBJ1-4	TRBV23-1	CASSQPPGAGGNEKLFF	TGCGCCAGCAGTCAACCCCCCGGGGCAGGGGGGAACGAAAAACTGTTTTTT
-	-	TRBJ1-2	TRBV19	CASIGGGGYGYTF	TGTGCCAGTATCGGGGGTGGCGGCTATGGCTACACCTTC
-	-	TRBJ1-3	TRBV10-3	CAISELGVDSGNTIYF	TGTGCCATCAGTGAGTTGGGGGTGGACTCTGGAAACACCATATATTTT
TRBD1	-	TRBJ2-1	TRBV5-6	CASSWGGQGRNEQFF	TGTGCCAGCAGCTGGGGCGGACAGGGTAGGAATGAGCAGTTCTTC
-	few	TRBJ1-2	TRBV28	CAVTGGYGYTF	TGTGCCGTAACCGGGGGCTATGGCTACACCTTC
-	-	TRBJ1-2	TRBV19	CASGFGYTF	TGTGCCAGCGGTTTTGGCTACACCTTC
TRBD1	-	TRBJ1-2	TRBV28	CASRKNQGGSYGYTF	TGTGCCAGCAGGAAAAACCAGGGGGGGAGCTATGGCTACACCTTC
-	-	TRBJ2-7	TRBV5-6	CASSLSSGYEQYF	TGTGCCAGCAGCTTGAGTTCGGGTTACGAGCAGTACTTC
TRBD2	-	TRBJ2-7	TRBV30	CAWSSGAGGYREQYF	TGTGCCTGGAGTAGCGGGGCGGGAGGGTACCGCGAGCAGTACTTC
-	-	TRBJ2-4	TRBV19	CASSNANTNRVGAKNIQYF	TGTGCCAGTAGCAACGCAAACACTAACAGGGTCGGAGCCAAAAACATTCAGTACTTC
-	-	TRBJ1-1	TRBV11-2	CASSLDPSANTEAFF	TGTGCCAGCAGCTTAGATCCGTCAGCGAACACTGAAGCTTTCTTT
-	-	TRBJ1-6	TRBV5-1	CASSLGSGNNSPLHF	TGCGCCAGCAGCTTGGGTTCAGGAAATAATTCACCCCTCCACTTT
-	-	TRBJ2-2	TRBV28	CASTKTGELFF	TGTGCCAGCACAAAGACCGGGGAGCTGTTTTTT
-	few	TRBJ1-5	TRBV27	CASSLQGMSNQPQHF	TGTGCCAGCAGTTTACAGGGGATGTCTAATCAGCCCCAGCATTTT
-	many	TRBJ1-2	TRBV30	CAWSRQSAGYTF	TGTGCCTGGAGTCGCCAATCTGCTGGCTACACCTTC
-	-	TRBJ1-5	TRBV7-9	CASSLDLQPQHF	TGTGCCAGCAGCTTAGACCTCCAGCCCCAGCATTTT
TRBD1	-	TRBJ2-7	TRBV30	CAWGTGYEQYF	TGTGCCTGGGGGACAGGGTACGAGCAGTACTTC
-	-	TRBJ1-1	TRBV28	CASSNLGDTEAFF	TGTGCCAGCAGCAACCTAGGGGACACTGAAGCTTTCTTT
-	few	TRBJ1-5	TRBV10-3	CAISAPNQPQHF	TGTGCCATCAGTGCACCCAATCAGCCCCAGCATTTT
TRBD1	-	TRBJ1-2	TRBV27	CVSSRGWDREHGYTF	TGTGTCAGCAGCCGGGGCTGGGACAGGGAGCATGGCTACACCTTC
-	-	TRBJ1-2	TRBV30	CAWNGYTF	TGTGCCTGGAACGGCTACACCTTC
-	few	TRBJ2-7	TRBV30	CAWSVSLSSYEQYF	TGTGCCTGGAGTGTATCTCTTAGCTCCTACGAGCAGTACTTC